These 5 T cell receptor beta chains were all obtained from the same sample, sequenced in a study of blood T cell repertoires in COVID-19. Method: immunoSEQ multiplex PCR; TCRdb's copy keeps in-frame clones and lacks some. The table shows about 140,000 clones, with 81% occurring only once. The material sequenced was peripheral blood. All receptors come from a human donor in a cohort sampled during active COVID-19.

This chain links TRBV12-2 with TRBJ1-1. TRBV12-2 is reported as a pseudogene. This CDR3 has 13 amino acids. The CDR3, as DNA: TGTGCAAGACGAGTCGGTCTGAACACTGAAGCTTTCTTT. Its protein product is CARRVGLNTEAFF.

The chain has TRBV5-1 and TRBJ2-1, with 7 bases matching TRBD2. The CDR3 loop spans 19 amino acids. Per the germline V gene, CDR1 is SGHRS and CDR2 is YFSETQ. V lost 0 bases to trimming and J lost 8 bases; unmatched junction nucleotides: 20. The CDR3 DNA sequence: TGCGCCAGCAGCTTGGTTAGGGGCGGGAGTACCTTTTTTACAGATGAGCAGTTCTTC. Its translation is CASSLVRGGSTFFTDEQFF.

The chain's CDR3 is CASSLAVLSYEQYF. The CDR3, as DNA: TGTGCCAGCAGCTTGGCCGTCCTCTCCTACGAGCAGTACTTC. The chain links TRBV5-6 to TRBJ2-7, with D unclear. V lost 0 bases and J lost 0, with 7 bases in between. CDR1 is SGHDT and CDR2 is YYEEEE in the germline V gene. CDR3 length: 14 amino acids.

The chain links TRBV2 to TRBJ1-5; D unclear. Germline CDR1 reads SNHLY; CDR2 reads FYNNEI. CDR3 length: 13 amino acids. Between the trimmed V and J ends, which lost 6 bases and 4 bases, there was a span of 10 bases. DNA for the CDR3: TGTGCCAGCAGACCCGCACAGAATCAGCCCCAGCATTTT. The encoded protein is CASRPAQNQPQHF.

The chain has TRBV5-6 and TRBJ1-5; D perhaps matches TRBD1 (5 bases). With 4 bases removed from V and 5 bases from J, the gap between germline ends came to 16 bases. This CDR3 region has 15 residues. Germline CDR1 is SGHDT and CDR2 is YYEEEE. As DNA, the CDR3 is TGTGCCAGCAGCCTGGGCCCAACGGGGGATCAGCCCCAGCATTTT. This gives the protein CASSLGPTGDQPQHF.